Following are 14 T cell receptor beta chains from one sample sequenced in a study of cytomegalovirus exposure and HLA in healthy donors. Assay: immunoSEQ multiplex PCR; the TCRdb copy retains only in-frame clones and omits some. The sample contains over 200,000 clones, roughly 88% of which appear only once. Material: PBMCs. The receptors stem from a woman aged 18-29 years in good health and CMV-seronegative.

The chain joins TRBV30 to TRBJ1-2; tentative D call: TRBD1 (5 bases). The CDR3 spans 13 residues. V was pared by 1 base and J by 3 bases, with 9 bases between. Germline V gene data show CDR1 as GTSNPN and CDR2 as SVGIG (reference sequence). In nucleotides, the CDR3 is TGTGCCTGGAGTGGACAGTTTTACTATGGCTACACCTTC. Protein product: CAWSGQFYYGYTF. Complete variable domain (other parts from reference TRBV30 and TRBJ1-2): SQTIHQWPATLVQPVGSPLSLECTVEGTSNPNLYWYRQAAGRGLQLLFYSVGIGQISSEVPQNLSASRPQDRQFILSSKKLLLSDSGFYLCAWSGQFYYGYTFGSGTRLTVV.

V gene TRBV7-9 combines with J gene TRBJ2-1, with D possibly being TRBD1 (5 bases). The germline V and J ends were trimmed by 8 bases and 3 bases, with 5 bases remaining between them. The CDR3 contains 11 residues. Germline loops: CDR1 SEHNR, CDR2 FQNEAQ (reference sequence). The DNA of the CDR3 is TGTGCCAGCGACAGCTACAATGAGCAGTTCTTC. It specifies CASDSYNEQFF. The full variable domain, rest sourced from reference TRBV7-9 and TRBJ2-1, is DTGVSQNPRHKITKRGQNVTFRCDPISEHNRLYWYRQTLGQGPEFLTYFQNEAQLEKSRLLSDRFSAERPKGSFSTLEIQRTEQGDSAMYLCASDSYNEQFFGPGTRLTVL.

J is TRBJ2-1 and V is TRBV4-1; 11 bases are shared with TRBD2. Germline CDR1 is MGHRA and CDR2 is YSYEKL. The CDR3 is 15 residues long. With V trimmed by 4 bases and J by 3 bases, 2 bases remained unmatched. The CDR3 nucleotides are TGCGCCAGCAGCCCGGGACTAGCGGACTACAATGAGCAGTTCTTC. Its protein is CASSPGLADYNEQFF.

CDR3 protein: CAISESTGLSEQYF. In DNA, the CDR3 is TGTGCCATCAGTGAGTCGACAGGGCTCAGCGAGCAGTACTTC. The chain recombines TRBV10-3 with TRBJ2-7, with 7 nucleotides matching TRBD1. Germline assignment: CDR1 ENHRY and CDR2 SYGVKD. V dropped 0 bases and J dropped 6; count of bases not matched to a gene: 5. The length of the CDR3 is 14 residues.

The chain has TRBV5-1 and TRBJ2-7; 7 positions agree with TRBD1. The germline gives CDR1 SGHRS, CDR2 YFSETQ. Trimming at V came to 3 bases and at J to 3 bases, leaving 0 bases not matched to a gene. The CDR3 has 12 amino acids. CDR3 loop: CASSSGGYEQYF. For the CDR3, the DNA is TGCGCCAGCAGCTCAGGGGGCTACGAGCAGTACTTC.

The rearrangement uses TRBV27 and TRBJ2-1, with D possibly matching TRBD2 (5 bases). Germline CDR1 reads MNHEY; CDR2 reads SMNVEV (reference sequence). CDR3 size: 13 residues. V lost 5 bases and J lost 5, with 10 bases in between. The CDR3 sequence: CASSTRGNNEQFF. The CDR3 DNA is TGTGCCAGCAGTACTAGAGGCAACAATGAGCAGTTCTTC.

The J gene is TRBJ1-3, the V gene TRBV7-9, with D possibly matching TRBD1 (6 bases). Trimming cost V 7 bases and J 0 bases, with 16 bases left between them. This CDR3 has 16 residues. Germline CDR1 and CDR2: SEHNR and FQNEAQ (reference sequence). The CDR3 reads CASNPIGGLSGNTIYF. The CDR3 region has the DNA TGTGCCAGCAACCCGATTGGGGGCCTCTCTGGAAACACCATATATTTT.

V gene TRBV5-1 combines with J gene TRBJ1-2, with 8 bases that match TRBD1. The CDR3 extends over 14 amino acids. Trimming at V came to 9 bases and at J to 2 bases, leaving 9 bases not matched to a gene. The germline V gene encodes CDR1 SGHRS and CDR2 YFSETQ. The CDR3 DNA reads as TGCGCCACCAAGACAGGGGAAATCAACTATGGCTACACCTTC. Its translation is CATKTGEINYGYTF.

This chain connects TRBV6-6 to TRBJ2-5; 8 nucleotides match TRBD1. This CDR3 is 14 amino acids long. Losses at the gene ends were 4 bases for V and 5 bases for J; bases not matched to a gene: 6. Germline V CDR1 and CDR2: MNHNY, SVGAGI (reference sequence). The CDR3 coding sequence is TGTGCCAGCAGTTCGACAGGGGTTTTGGAGACCCAGTACTTC. It encodes CASSSTGVLETQYF.

The chain couples TRBV7-9 to TRBJ2-3; weak D call: TRBD1 (6 bases). V gave up 5 bases and J gave up 6 bases, with 18 bases separating them. The CDR3 runs 15 residues. The V gene's germline CDR1 is SEHNR and CDR2 FQNEAQ (reference sequence). Here the CDR3 reads CASSPILSGEDTQYF. The CDR3 DNA sequence: TGTGCCAGCAGCCCCATCTTGTCAGGGGAGGATACGCAGTATTTT.

This rearrangement joins TRBV2 to TRBJ2-5, with 7 bases aligning to TRBD2. Germline CDR1 is SNHLY and CDR2 is FYNNEI. The V segment lost 3 bases and the J segment 1 base; nucleotides outside the gene matches: 8. This CDR3 has 16 residues. CDR3 DNA: TGTGCCAGCAGTGACTCTCCAGCGGGAACCCAAGAGACCCAGTACTTC. Protein sequence: CASSDSPAGTQETQYF.

The rearrangement links TRBV14 to TRBJ2-7; D gene unclear. V shed 0 bases and J shed 5 bases, with 5 bases lying between them. This CDR3 has 12 amino acids. The germline gives CDR1 SGHDN, CDR2 FVKESK. The CDR3 nucleotides read TGTGCCAGCAGCCAAGATCGCGACGAGCAGTACTTC. Translating it yields CASSQDRDEQYF.

The chain joins TRBV7-2 to TRBJ1-2; D perhaps matches TRBD1 (6 bases). CDR3 length: 15 residues. The V end was cut by 2 bases, the J end by 0 bases, with 10 bases between. Germline lookup yields CDR1 SGHTA and CDR2 FQGNSA. The DNA for the CDR3 is TGTGCCAGCAGCTTAAAATGGACAGCTAACTATGGCTACACCTTC. This sequence encodes CASSLKWTANYGYTF.

This sequence joins TRBV29-1 and TRBJ1-1, with 8 nucleotides matching TRBD1. Germline CDR1 is SQVTM and CDR2 is ANQGSEA. Trimming took 6 bases from V and 6 from J; bases not matched to a gene: 9. This CDR3 has 13 amino acids. The CDR3 DNA sequence: TGCAGCGTAAGACGCGACAGGGGTGCTGAAGCTTTCTTT. This translates into CSVRRDRGAEAFF.